The 28 T cell receptor beta chains reported below all come from one sample, sequenced in a study of blood T cells in healthy people across ages. For the second PCR, which ran for roughly 6 to 12 cycles, a sample-barcoded 5' primer and a J-beta primer mix were used. TCRdb passed the 5' RACE reads through MiXCR, listing each CDR3 protein once. The table has 380,000 or so distinct CDR3 sequences, roughly half seen once. Source material: blood. Receptors were obtained from a man in his 60s in good health.

The chain joins TRBV9 to TRBJ2-1; 7 nucleotides line up with TRBD2. Germline-derived CDR1 and CDR2 are SGDLS and YYNGEE. J was trimmed by 8 bases and V by 0 bases; bases with no gene match: 11. The CDR3 has 16 residues. DNA of the CDR3: TGTGCCAGCAGCGTAGGGCTAGCGGCTTACAGCGATGAGCAGTTCTTC. Translation gives CASSVGLAAYSDEQFF.

The rearrangement links TRBV3-1 to TRBJ2-7, with TRBD1 matching over 7 bases. V shed 4 bases, J shed 4 bases, and the junction held 1 base outside the gene matches. Germline loops: CDR1 LGHDT, CDR2 YNNKEL (reference sequence). CDR3 size: 12 residues. In nucleotides, the CDR3 is TGTGCCAGCAGCCCGACAGGGTACGAGCAGTACTTC. Translation gives CASSPTGYEQYF.

The V and J genes are TRBV18 and TRBJ1-5; no definite D call. The CDR3 sequence is 16 residues long. The germline V gene has CDR1 KGHSH and CDR2 LQKENI. Trimming removed 1 base at V and 10 bases at J, with 20 bases between. The CDR3 DNA is TGTGCCAGCTCACCACGGGGAGACGGTATAGGTAGACCCCAGCATTTT. This translates into CASSPRGDGIGRPQHF. The full variable domain, its missing parts supplied by reference TRBV18 and TRBJ1-5, is NAGVMQNPRHLVRRRGQEARLRCSPMKGHSHVYWYRQLPEEGLKFMVYLQKENIIDESGMPKERFSAEFPKEGPSILRIQQVVRGDSAAYFCASSPRGDGIGRPQHFGDGTRLSIL.

The chain is built from TRBV3-1 and TRBJ2-1; D unclear. The CDR3 has 18 amino acids. Germline V gene sequence: CDR1 LGHDT, CDR2 YNNKEL (reference sequence). The V and J ends lost 0 bases and 0 bases respectively, with 15 bases between them. The CDR3 DNA is TGTGCCAGCAGCCAAGATGGGCGAGACGGAGTCTCCTACAATGAGCAGTTCTTC. Protein sequence: CASSQDGRDGVSYNEQFF.

This rearrangement joins TRBV25-1 to TRBJ2-5; tentatively, D is TRBD1 (6 bases). The V end lost 4 bases, the J end lost 11 bases, and 17 bases lay between the germline ends. Germline V lookup: CDR1 MGHDK, CDR2 SYGVNS. This CDR3 contains 13 residues. The DNA for the CDR3 is TGTGCCAGCAGTGTAAGGGGGACCAATGAGCAGTACTTC. Its translation is CASSVRGTNEQYF.

This clonotype was seen a few times. This sequence joins TRBV4-2 and TRBJ2-3; TRBD2 might be the D (6 bases). Germline CDR1 is LGHNA and CDR2 is YNFKEQ. V lost 4 bases and J lost 3, with 17 bases in between. This CDR3 comprises 16 residues. CDR3 region: CASSRGSPRGTDTQYF. The CDR3 coding sequence is TGTGCCAGCAGCCGGGGGTCTCCACGGGGGACAGATACGCAGTATTTT.

This clonotype occurred a few times. The chain combines TRBV29-1 with TRBJ1-2; perhaps TRBD1 as D (5 bases). CDR1 and CDR2 (germline): SQVTM, ANQGSEA. Trimming pared 4 bases from V and 13 bases from J, leaving 16 bases between. The CDR3 loop spans 11 amino acids. This chain's CDR3 is CSVGDEWAFTF. The DNA for the CDR3 is TGCAGCGTTGGGGACGAGTGGGCTTTCACCTTC.

The V gene is TRBV5-6, the J gene TRBJ2-5; D gene unclear. TRBJ2-7 matches the DNA end more closely, so the J call is doubtful. This CDR3 is 11 amino acids long. CDR1 and CDR2 (germline): SGHDT, YYEEEE. The CDR3 protein is CASSLSSEQYF. CDR3 coding DNA: TGTGCCAGCAGCTTGTCATCCGAGCAGTACTTC.

The genes are TRBV7-2 and TRBJ2-7; D may be TRBD1 or TRBD2 (5 bases each). Germline CDR1 and CDR2: SGHTA and FQGNSA. Trimming shortened V by 5 bases and J by 6 bases, and 17 bases separated the two germline ends. The CDR3 is 14 amino acids. The CDR3 region has the DNA TGTGCCAGCAGCAACCGGGACGCGGGCGGCGAGCAGTACTTC. Translated: CASSNRDAGGEQYF. Supplemented by reference TRBV7-2 and TRBJ2-7, the full variable domain reads GAGVSQSPSNKVTEKGKDVELRCDPISGHTALYWYRQSLGQGLEFLIYFQGNSAPDKSGLPSDRFSAERTGGSVSTLTIQRTQQEDSAVYLCASSNRDAGGEQYFGPGTRLTVT.

This chain uses TRBV29-1 with TRBJ2-1; no firm D call. Germline V gene lookup returns CDR1 SQVTM and CDR2 ANQGSEA. The V and J ends lost 6 bases and 6 bases respectively, with 15 bases between them. This CDR3 comprises 13 residues. The CDR3 bases are TGCAGCGTGACGGACCCCTATGGCAATGAGCAGTTCTTC. Its protein product is CSVTDPYGNEQFF.

The chain uses TRBV7-6 and TRBJ2-4; TRBD2 aligns across 8 bases. The V gene's germline CDR1 is SGHVS and CDR2 FNYEAQ. This CDR3 has 17 amino acids. The ends lost 5 bases at V and 7 bases at J; junction bases unmatched: 16. CDR3 nucleotides: TGTGCCAGCAGCCCACTAGCGGACACTACCCGGGGGAACATTCAGTACTTC. It specifies CASSPLADTTRGNIQYF. Full variable domain (rest looked up from reference TRBV7-6 and TRBJ2-4): GAGVSQSPRYKVTKRGQDVALRCDPISGHVSLYWYRQALGQGPEFLTYFNYEAQQDKSGLPNDRFSAERPEGSISTLTIQRTEQRDSAMYRCASSPLADTTRGNIQYFGAGTRLSVL.

This clonotype was counted once. CDR3 sequence: CASSIETGSTNEQYF. DNA of the CDR3: TGTGCCAGTAGTATCGAAACAGGGTCAACCAACGAGCAGTACTTC. The V gene is TRBV19, the J gene TRBJ2-4; TRBD1 is a possible D gene (6 bases). The closer fit of TRBJ2-7 to the DNA end suggests the J call may be wrong. From germline, CDR1 is LNHDA and CDR2 SQIVND (reference sequence). CDR3 length: 15 amino acids.

The chain carries TRBV7-2 and TRBJ2-3, with D maybe TRBD2 (7 bases). Per the germline V gene, CDR1 is SGHTA and CDR2 is FQGNSA. CDR3 length equals 16 residues. The V end was cut by 2 bases, the J end by 5 bases, with 17 bases between. The DNA of the CDR3 is TGTGCCAGCAGCTTATTTGGAGGGGGGGCCCTAGATACGCAGTATTTT. The encoded protein is CASSLFGGGALDTQYF.

The chain uses TRBV7-2 and TRBJ2-5; D possibly corresponds to TRBD1 (6 bases). The V gene lost 6 bases and the J gene lost 1 base, with 15 bases spanning the gap. The germline V gene has CDR1 SGHTA and CDR2 FQGNSA. The CDR3 runs to 15 residues. CDR3 protein: CASRRRGQIQETQYF. In DNA, the CDR3 is TGTGCCAGCAGGAGGCGCGGACAGATCCAAGAGACCCAGTACTTC.

Comment on this clonotype: This sequence may be a read error, since a much larger clone differs from it by one base. This chain joins TRBV5-1 and TRBJ1-2, with 8 nucleotides matching TRBD1. Germline-derived CDR1 and CDR2 are SGHRS and YFSETQ. The CDR3 totals 18 residues. V gave up 4 bases and J gave up 4 bases; unmatched junction bases: 18. The CDR3 protein is CASSQPRTGQVAGYGYTF. Written as DNA, the CDR3 is TGCGCCAGCAGCCAACCCAGGACAGGGCAGGTCGCGGGCTATGGCTACACCTTC.

This clonotype appeared many times. The CDR3 coding sequence is TGTGCCAGCAGTTTTAGTCGGGAGCAGTTCTTC. Residues: CASSFSREQFF. The rearrangement links TRBV28 to TRBJ2-1; D gene ambiguous. Trimming removed 3 bases at V and 10 bases at J, with 7 bases between. This CDR3 is 11 amino acids long. Germline V gives CDR1 MDHEN, CDR2 SYDVKM.

J is TRBJ1-1 and V is TRBV5-1; D gene uncertain. The CDR3 extends over 15 amino acids. Germline V gene sequence: CDR1 SGHRS, CDR2 YFSETQ. V was cut by 4 bases and J by 0 bases, with 13 bases left in between. The CDR3 protein is CASSGNPTMNTEAFF. DNA for the CDR3: TGCGCCAGCAGCGGGAACCCTACTATGAACACTGAAGCTTTCTTT.

The chain links TRBV20-1 to TRBJ2-7; the D gene is possibly TRBD1 (5 bases). Germline loops: CDR1 DFQATT, CDR2 SNEGSKA (reference sequence). Trimming cost V 5 bases and J 2 bases, with 13 bases left between them. The CDR3 contains 13 residues. CDR3 sequence reads: CSACRANTYEQYF. CDR3 coding DNA: TGCAGTGCTTGCAGGGCCAACACCTACGAGCAGTACTTC.

The chain joins TRBV2 to TRBJ1-2, with D maybe TRBD1 (5 bases). With 3 bases removed from V and 6 bases from J, the gap between germline ends came to 17 bases. The CDR3 covers 15 residues. The germline V gene has CDR1 SNHLY and CDR2 FYNNEI. This CDR3 is CASSDSGRVGDGYTF. DNA for the CDR3: TGTGCCAGCAGTGACTCGGGGCGGGTCGGGGATGGCTACACCTTC. Complete variable domain (other parts from reference TRBV2 and TRBJ1-2): EPEVTQTPSHQVTQMGQEVILRCVPISNHLYFYWYRQILGQKVEFLVSFYNNEISEKSEIFDDQFSVERPDGSNFTLKIRSTKLEDSAMYFCASSDSGRVGDGYTFGSGTRLTVV.

This clonotype was counted ten times or more. Mismatch with germline at one junction end may stem from a read error. The chain employs TRBV10-3 and TRBJ1-5; weak D call: TRBD1 (6 bases). The CDR3 loop spans 12 amino acids. Germline V CDR1 and CDR2: ENHRY, SYGVKD. The CDR3 sequence is CAIGDRNQPQHF. The CDR3 DNA reads as TGTGCCATCGGTGACAGGAATCAGCCCCAGCATTTT.

The rearrangement uses TRBV29-1 and TRBJ2-1, with 9 nucleotides matching TRBD1. This CDR3 comprises 13 residues. The ends lost 6 bases at V and 12 bases at J; junction bases unmatched: 12. CDR1 is SQVTM and CDR2 is ANQGSEA in the germline V gene. CDR3 in amino acids: CSVYPGQGGGQFF. CDR3 nucleotide sequence: TGCAGCGTCTATCCGGGACAGGGAGGGGGGCAGTTCTTC.

The chain combines TRBV7-8 with TRBJ2-5; 8 bases map to TRBD1. CDR1 is SGHVS, CDR2 FQNEAQ, per germline. The V segment lost 8 bases and the J segment 3 bases; nucleotides outside the gene matches: 14. This CDR3 spans 16 amino acids. The CDR3 loop is CASRLRMGTGEETQYF. As DNA, the CDR3 is TGTGCCAGCCGACTGAGAATGGGGACAGGAGAAGAGACCCAGTACTTC. Full variable domain (missing parts from reference TRBV7-8 and TRBJ2-5): GAGVSQSPRYKVAKRGQDVALRCDPISGHVSLFWYQQALGQGPEFLTYFQNEAQLDKSGLPSDRFFAERPEGSVSTLKIQRTQQEDSAVYLCASRLRMGTGEETQYFGPGTRLLVL.

CDR3 residues: CASRPDRTNTEAFF. The CDR3 DNA follows: TGTGCCAGCAGGCCCGACAGAACGAACACTGAAGCTTTCTTT. The J gene is TRBJ1-1, the V gene TRBV27; D might be TRBD1 (5 bases). CDR3 length equals 14 residues. CDR1 is MNHEY, CDR2 SMNVEV, per germline (reference sequence). V gave up 6 bases and J gave up 1 base, with 12 bases separating them.

The rearrangement joins TRBV20-1 to TRBJ2-1; 8 nucleotides agree with TRBD2. The CDR3 has 15 amino acids. V was pared by 1 base and J by 8 bases, with 10 bases of the junction left unmatched. Germline loops: CDR1 DFQATT, CDR2 SNEGSKA (reference sequence). The CDR3 sequence is CSARVGGRWDDEQFF. The CDR3 DNA reads as TGCAGTGCTAGAGTTGGCGGGAGGTGGGACGATGAGCAGTTCTTC.

V is TRBV27 and J is TRBJ2-3, with a weak D call TRBD1 (5 bases). Germline V gene lookup returns CDR1 MNHEY and CDR2 SMNVEV (reference sequence). V lost 4 bases and J lost 5, with 13 bases in between. The CDR3 has 14 residues. This CDR3 reads CASSSGFRGDTQYF. The CDR3 DNA reads TGTGCCAGCAGTTCTGGTTTTAGGGGAGATACGCAGTATTTT.

The chain couples TRBV7-2 to TRBJ1-1, with TRBD1 as a possible D gene (6 bases). The germline gives CDR1 SGHTA, CDR2 FQGNSA. This CDR3 has 14 residues. Between the trimmed V and J ends, which lost 4 bases and 7 bases, there was a span of 16 bases. The CDR3 DNA follows: TGTGCCAGCAGCTCCCAAGGAGGGGGGTATGAAGCTTTCTTT. Translated, it gives CASSSQGGGYEAFF. Together with reference TRBV7-2 and TRBJ1-1, the CDR3 gives the full variable domain: GAGVSQSPSNKVTEKGKDVELRCDPISGHTALYWYRQSLGQGLEFLIYFQGNSAPDKSGLPSDRFSAERTGGSVSTLTIQRTQQEDSAVYLCASSSQGGGYEAFFGQGTRLTVV.

This clonotype was seen a few times. The J gene is TRBJ2-1, the V gene TRBV29-1, with D possibly TRBD2 on 7 matching bases. The germline gives CDR1 SQVTM, CDR2 ANQGSEA. This CDR3 contains 13 residues. Trimming cost V 6 bases and J 4 bases, with 13 bases left between them. The CDR3 DNA sequence: TGCAGCGTGCGGACTAGGGGGTACAATGAGCAGTTCTTC. This translates into CSVRTRGYNEQFF.

V and J are TRBV19 and TRBJ2-7; unclear D gene. This CDR3 has 13 residues. V was trimmed by 8 bases and J by 3 bases, leaving 14 bases between them. CDR1 and CDR2 (germline): LNHDA, SQIVND (reference sequence). The CDR3 is CASHGTPSYEQYF. Here the CDR3 DNA reads TGTGCCAGTCACGGTACACCGAGCTACGAGCAGTACTTC.